This T cell receptor (beta chain) stems from a study of blood T cell repertoires in COVID-19. In the study overall: The United States, Italy and Spain were the sources of the acute and convalescent COVID-19 samples. T cells, B-cell-depleted T cells, or PBMCs supplied cDNA or gDNA.

The authors' processing: Estimates of nucleated cell counts were drawn from the amplification of reference gene primers. Here immunoSEQ multiplex PCR was the method, and the copy in TCRdb shows in-frame clones only, minus some. The V and J calls and clone size are taken from that table; D and trimming were inferred from the DNA. Of 21,000 or so clones listed, 86% are singletons. Germline V CDR1 and CDR2: GTSNPN, SVGIG (reference sequence). V lost 5 bases and J 7 bases, leaving 18 bases between the germline ends. The CDR3 runs to 14 residues. The sequenced sample consisted of peripheral blood. The chain carries TRBV30 and TRBJ2-4; perhaps TRBD2 as D (6 bases). This TCR was recovered from a man between 50 and 59 years old with active COVID-19. This CDR3 is CAWEPGSRGNIQYF. CDR3 DNA sequence: TGTGCCTGGGAACCCGGGAGCCGGGGGAACATTCAGTACTTC.